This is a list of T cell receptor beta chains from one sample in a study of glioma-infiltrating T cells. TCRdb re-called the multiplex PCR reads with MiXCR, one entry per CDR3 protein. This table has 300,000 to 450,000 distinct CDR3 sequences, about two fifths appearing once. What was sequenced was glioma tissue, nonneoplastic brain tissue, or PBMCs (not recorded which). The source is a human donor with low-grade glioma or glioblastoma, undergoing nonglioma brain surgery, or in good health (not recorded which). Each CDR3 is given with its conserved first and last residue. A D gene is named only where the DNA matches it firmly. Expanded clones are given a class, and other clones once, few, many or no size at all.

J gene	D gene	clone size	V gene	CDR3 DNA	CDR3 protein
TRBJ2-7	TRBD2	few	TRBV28	TGTGCCAGCAGCTACTTCAAAGCGGGGGTAATCTCCTACGAGCAGTACTTC	CASSYFKAGVISYEQYF
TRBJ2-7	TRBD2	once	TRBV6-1	TGTGCCAGCAGACAACTAGCGGGAGGGACCTACGAGCAGTACTTC	CASRQLAGGTYEQYF
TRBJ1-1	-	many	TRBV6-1	TGTGCCAGCAGACCGGATCCCAGGGCAGGGTGGACTGAAGCTTTCTTT	CASRPDPRAGWTEAFF
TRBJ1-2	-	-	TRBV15	TGTGCCGCCAGCAGAGATGAAGGCAGGGTCGGGGGCTACACCTTC	CAASRDEGRVGGYTF
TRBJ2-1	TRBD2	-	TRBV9	TGTGCCAGCAGCGTAGCCGGGGGGGCAACCTACAATGAGCAGTTCTTC	CASSVAGGATYNEQFF
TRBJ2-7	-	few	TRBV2	TGTGCCAGCAACCAGGACAGTCCCGAGCAGTACTTC	CASNQDSPEQYF
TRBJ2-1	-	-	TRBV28	TGTGCCAGCAGTCCCGGAGGGCCCTACAATGAGCAGTTCTTC	CASSPGGPYNEQFF
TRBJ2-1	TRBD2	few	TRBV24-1	TGTGCCACCAGTGACCCTAGCGGGGGGCGGGATGAGCAGTTCTTC	CATSDPSGGRDEQFF
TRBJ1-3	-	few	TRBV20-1	TGCAGTGCTAGAGCCCTGGGCACTGGAAACACCATATATTTT	CSARALGTGNTIYF
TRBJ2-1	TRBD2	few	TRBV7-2	TGTGCCAGCAGGGCTGGGGGGGGAGGGGTTGAGCAGTTCTTC	CASRAGGGGVEQFF
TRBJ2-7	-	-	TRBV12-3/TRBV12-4	TGTGCCAGCAGTTTTTACACCCGCCCCTACGAGCAGTACTTC	CASSFYTRPYEQYF
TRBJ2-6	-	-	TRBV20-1	TGCAGTGCTAGAGATTACAGGGACTCTGGGGCCAACGTCCTGACTTTC	CSARDYRDSGANVLTF
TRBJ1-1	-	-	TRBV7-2	TGTGCCAGCAGACCCACCAGGGATCGAACTGAAGCTTTCTTT	CASRPTRDRTEAFF
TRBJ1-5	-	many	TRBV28	TGTGCCAGCAGTTTGGGGGGTATAGGCAATCAGCCCCAGCATTTT	CASSLGGIGNQPQHF
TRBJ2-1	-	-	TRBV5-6	TGTGCCAGCAGCTTTCCTAGGAACTCCTACAATGAGCAGTTCTTC	CASSFPRNSYNEQFF
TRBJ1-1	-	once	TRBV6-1	TGTGCCAGCAGTGTCAGGACACAACACATGAACACTAAAGCTTTCTTT	CASSVRTQHMNTKAFF